Each of the 22 T cell receptor beta chains below was sequenced from the same sample in a study of blood T cell repertoires in COVID-19. Clones were sequenced by immunoSEQ multiplex PCR, and TCRdb holds only the in-frame ones, with some missing. The data hold fewer than 250,000 clones, with about 88% observed a single time. Material: PBMCs or T cells enriched from blood (not recorded which). These TCRs come from a woman aged 25 to 39 who had recovered from COVID-19.

This rearrangement joins TRBV24-1 to TRBJ2-2, with D possibly being TRBD2 (7 bases). Trimming pared 9 bases from V and 5 bases from J, leaving 15 bases between. The CDR3 runs to 14 residues. The germline gives CDR1 KGHDR, CDR2 SFDVKD. CDR3 bases: TGTGCCACCCGGGGGGCGCCGGGAACCGGGGAGCTGTTTTTT. Its translation: CATRGAPGTGELFF.

This clone was found once. The chain carries TRBV5-5 and TRBJ1-1; 9 nucleotides agree with TRBD1. V was clipped by 3 bases and J by 1 base; unmatched bases: 16. CDR3 length: 19 residues. Germline-derived CDR1 and CDR2 are SGHKS and YYEKEE (reference sequence). The CDR3 coding sequence is TGTGCCAGCAGCTCCAGGACAGGGGCAGGCGTCGCCAAGAACACTGAAGCTTTCTTT. It is translated as CASSSRTGAGVAKNTEAFF.

This clone was picked up a small number of times. V is TRBV11-2 and J is TRBJ2-7, with 8 positions matching TRBD2. This CDR3 has 14 amino acids. Germline CDR1 reads SGHAT; CDR2 reads FQNNGV. V was clipped by 4 bases and J by 6 bases; unmatched bases: 8. CDR3 loop: CASSSPGLVTEQYF. For the CDR3, the DNA is TGTGCCAGCAGCTCTCCGGGACTAGTAACCGAGCAGTACTTC.

The chain has TRBV21-1 and TRBJ2-7; TRBD2 is taken as the D call from the table, unchecked against the DNA. TRBV21-1 represents a pseudogene. The CDR3 consists of 22 residues. CDR3 region: CASSKEKRKILVQPPQDYEQYV. In DNA form, the CDR3 reads TGTGCCAGCAGCAAAGAAAAGCGGAAAATACTAGTTCAGCCACCCCAAGACTACGAGCAGTACGTC.

The chain carries TRBV13 and TRBJ2-5, with D perhaps matching TRBD2 (5 bases). This CDR3 is built from 16 residues. Trimming cost V 5 bases and J 3 bases, with 19 bases left between them. Germline CDR1 is PRHDT and CDR2 is FYEKMQ (reference sequence). The CDR3 coding sequence is TGTGCCAGCAGCGCCAAACCCACGGGATCCGAAGAGACCCAGTACTTC. It encodes CASSAKPTGSEETQYF.

In its sample, this clone was seen once. The J gene is TRBJ1-1, the V gene TRBV27; 11 nucleotides line up with TRBD1. Germline CDR1 reads MNHEY; CDR2 reads SMNVEV (reference sequence). The CDR3 is made up of 15 amino acids. V gave up 3 bases and J gave up 5 bases; unmatched junction bases: 5. The CDR3 loop reads CASSLGTGGHTEAFF. The CDR3 region has the DNA TGTGCCAGCAGTTTGGGGACAGGGGGGCATACTGAAGCTTTCTTT.

The chain recombines TRBV5-1 with TRBJ2-3, with TRBD1 as a possible D gene (6 bases). The germline V gene has CDR1 SGHRS and CDR2 YFSETQ. CDR3 length: 13 residues. V was cut by 4 bases and J by 5 bases, with 11 bases left in between. The CDR3 region is CASSLSGVDTQYF. DNA for the CDR3: TGCGCCAGCAGCCTTTCAGGGGTAGATACGCAGTATTTT.

This chain connects TRBV5-1 to TRBJ2-5, with a weak D call TRBD1 (5 bases). The V and J ends lost 0 bases and 2 bases respectively, with 11 bases between them. This CDR3 has 15 amino acids. Germline V gives CDR1 SGHRS, CDR2 YFSETQ. The CDR3 region is CASSLAGNSQETQYF. CDR3 bases: TGCGCCAGCAGCTTGGCAGGGAATTCACAAGAGACCCAGTACTTC.

This chain joins TRBV28 and TRBJ1-5; D might be TRBD1 (5 bases). The CDR3 is 15 amino acids. V was trimmed by 4 bases and J by 4 bases, leaving 14 bases between them. Germline CDR1 is MDHEN and CDR2 is SYDVKM. CDR3 sequence reads: CASSYGGGRNQPQHF. The CDR3 coding sequence is TGTGCCAGCAGTTACGGGGGGGGACGTAATCAGCCCCAGCATTTT.

This clone was found a few times. The chain employs TRBV7-2 and TRBJ2-6; TRBD1 is a possible D gene (5 bases). The CDR3 has 15 amino acids. Germline assignment: CDR1 SGHTA and CDR2 FQGNSA. Trimming cost V 1 base and J 10 bases, with 14 bases left between them. The CDR3 DNA reads TGTGCCAGCAGCTTAGATTTTAGGGCAGGGAACGTCCTGACTTTC. Protein product: CASSLDFRAGNVLTF.

This sequence joins TRBV14 and TRBJ1-2, with D unclear. Germline values: CDR1 SGHDN, CDR2 FVKESK. The CDR3 is made up of 15 amino acids. The ends were cut back, 0 bases at V and 3 bases at J, with 11 bases in the middle. CDR3 sequence reads: CASSQDSAKYYGYTF. The CDR3 coding sequence is TGTGCCAGCAGCCAAGATTCTGCGAAATACTATGGCTACACCTTC.

The rearrangement uses TRBV15 and TRBJ1-5, with 7 bases that match TRBD1. Germline V gene sequence: CDR1 LNHNV, CDR2 YYDKDF (reference sequence). V lost 5 bases and J lost 8; bases outside the gene matches: 15. The CDR3 contains 16 residues. DNA of the CDR3: TGTGCCACCAGCCCCACCTTTGACAGGGACCAGAAGCCCCAGCATTTT. Its protein product is CATSPTFDRDQKPQHF. The full variable domain, its missing parts supplied by reference TRBV15 and TRBJ1-5, is DAMVIQNPRYQVTQFGKPVTLSCSQTLNHNVMYWYQQKSSQAPKLLFHYYDKDFNNEADTPDNFQSRRPNTSFCFLDIRSPGLGDTAMYLCATSPTFDRDQKPQHFGDGTRLSIL.

This clone occurred once. The genes are TRBV10-2 and TRBJ1-6; the D gene is possibly TRBD1 (5 bases). The CDR3 sequence is 14 residues long. V lost 6 bases to trimming and J lost 6 bases, with 12 bases between them. Per germline, CDR1 WSHSY and CDR2 SAAADI. The CDR3 bases are TGCGCCAGCAGGGAGGGGCGGGGTAATTCACCCCTCCACTTT. Translating gives CASREGRGNSPLHF.

The V call is TRBV5-1, the J call TRBJ2-7; 9 nucleotides line up with TRBD1. Germline assignment: CDR1 SGHRS and CDR2 YFSETQ. With 3 bases clipped from V and 7 bases from J, the junction kept 5 bases outside the gene matches. The CDR3 loop spans 13 amino acids. CDR3 amino acids: CASSWDRVGEQYF. The CDR3 DNA reads TGCGCCAGCAGCTGGGACAGGGTTGGGGAGCAGTACTTC.

The chain uses TRBV28 and TRBJ2-7, with D possibly being TRBD2 (6 bases). This CDR3 is 13 amino acids long. CDR1 MDHEN and CDR2 SYDVKM come from the germline V gene. Trimming took off 7 bases at V and 6 bases at J, with 16 bases between the two ends. CDR3: CASTPGGGTEQYF. Here the CDR3 DNA reads TGTGCCAGCACCCCCGGCGGAGGGACCGAGCAGTACTTC. Based on the CDR3 plus reference TRBV28 and TRBJ2-7, the full variable domain is DVKVTQSSRYLVKRTGEKVFLECVQDMDHENMFWYRQDPGLGLRLIYFSYDVKMKEKGDIPEGYSVSREKKERFSLILESASTNQTSMYLCASTPGGGTEQYFGPGTRLTVT.

The gene calls are TRBV18 and TRBJ2-1, with 15 nucleotides matching TRBD2. Germline loops: CDR1 KGHSH, CDR2 LQKENI. The length of the CDR3 is 16 residues. The ends lost 3 bases at V and 8 bases at J; junction bases unmatched: 5. The DNA for the CDR3 is TGTGCCAGCTCACCCGGACTAGCGGGAGGGCCGGATGAGCAGTTCTTC. This codes for CASSPGLAGGPDEQFF.

DNA for the CDR3: TGTGCCAGCAGTGAATACTGGCAGGGAAAAAGCCCCGGCGAGACCCAGTACTTC. It yields the protein CASSEYWQGKSPGETQYF. The genes are TRBV6-1 and TRBJ2-5; D is perhaps TRBD1 (5 bases). Per the germline V gene, CDR1 is MNHNS and CDR2 is SASEGT. This CDR3 is built from 18 residues. V was shortened by 2 bases and J by 5 bases, with 24 bases between the two germline ends.

This clone turned up a few times. The V and J genes are TRBV19 and TRBJ1-6, with D hard to call. V was pared by 10 bases and J by 5 bases, with 18 bases between. CDR1 and CDR2 (germline): LNHDA, SQIVND (reference sequence). This CDR3 spans 15 amino acids. CDR3 in DNA: TGTGCCACATCCTACGCGGGCCGAAATAATTCACCCCTCCACTTT. The encoded protein is CATSYAGRNNSPLHF.

CDR3 DNA: TGTGCCAGTAGTATTCGGACAGGGGCTGGGGAACAAGAGACCCAGTACTTC. Translating gives CASSIRTGAGEQETQYF. The rearrangement links TRBV19 to TRBJ2-5; TRBD1 matches at 9 bases. Germline CDR1 is LNHDA and CDR2 is SQIVND (reference sequence). This CDR3 region has 17 residues. With 3 bases clipped from V and 2 bases from J, the junction kept 10 bases outside the gene matches.

The DNA for the CDR3 is TGCGCCAGCAGCTTACTTGGTGCGGGTCATGAGCAGTTCTTC. Amino acids: CASSLLGAGHEQFF. The J gene is TRBJ2-1, the V gene TRBV5-1; D may be TRBD2 (5 bases). The CDR3 sequence is 14 residues long. The ends were cut back, 2 bases at V and 8 bases at J, with 14 bases in the middle. Looked up from germline, CDR1 is SGHRS and CDR2 is YFSETQ.

The CDR3 region is CASGEGPLNTEAFF. Here the CDR3 DNA reads TGTGCCAGCGGGGAGGGGCCGCTGAACACTGAAGCTTTCTTT. The chain joins TRBV28 to TRBJ1-1, with a possible D match to TRBD1 (5 bases). Germline CDR1 and CDR2: MDHEN and SYDVKM. The V end lost 8 bases, the J end lost 0 bases, and 13 bases lay between the germline ends. The CDR3 is 14 residues long.

The chain employs TRBV28 and TRBJ1-5; D gene uncertain. This CDR3 is 12 amino acids long. With 6 bases removed from V and 10 bases from J, the gap between germline ends came to 13 bases. Looked up from germline, CDR1 is MDHEN and CDR2 is SYDVKM. CDR3 sequence: CASRAASRPQHF. The CDR3 DNA sequence: TGTGCCAGCAGAGCCGCGTCAAGACCCCAGCATTTT.